A single sample gave rise to the 13 T cell receptor beta chains below, sequenced in a study of blood T cell repertoires in COVID-19. Some clones are missing from TCRdb's copy, which holds only in-frame ones; the method was immunoSEQ multiplex PCR. The table records about 51,000 clones, 75% to 90% of them present only once. Source material: peripheral blood. All receptors come from a man aged 60 to 75 with acute or convalescent COVID-19.

The V call is TRBV7-2, the J call TRBJ2-3, with 9 bases fitting TRBD1. The CDR3 consists of 17 residues. Looked up from germline, CDR1 is SGHTA and CDR2 is FQGNSA. J lost 0 bases, V lost 8 bases, and 12 bases had no gene match. The CDR3, as DNA: TGTGCCAGCGGCGGGACAGGGATCGGAGCTAGCACAGATACGCAGTATTTT. Protein: CASGGTGIGASTDTQYF.

This clone came up once. The chain joins TRBV6-2 or TRBV6-3 to TRBJ1-1; D is undetermined. Trimming pared 3 bases from V and 1 base from J, leaving 18 bases between. The V gene's germline CDR1 is MNHEY and CDR2 SVGEGT. The CDR3 has 17 residues. CDR3 nucleotide sequence: TGTGCCAGCAGTTATTCTACGGGGAGTATTGAGAACACTGAAGCTTTCTTT. Translation gives CASSYSTGSIENTEAFF.

The chain uses TRBV28 and TRBJ1-5; no firm D call. The CDR3 consists of 11 residues. Trimming cost V 3 bases and J 7 bases, with 4 bases left between them. Germline assignment: CDR1 MDHEN and CDR2 SYDVKM. CDR3 sequence reads: CASSFGQPQHF. CDR3 DNA: TGTGCCAGCAGTTTCGGGCAGCCCCAGCATTTT.

The rearrangement links TRBV18 to TRBJ2-7; perhaps TRBD1 as D (6 bases). Germline CDR1 KGHSH, CDR2 LQKENI. The CDR3 is made up of 17 amino acids. V lost 1 base and J lost 2, with 18 bases in between. This chain's CDR3 is CASSPRPAGASPYEQYF. The CDR3 nucleotides read TGTGCCAGCTCACCACGTCCCGCAGGGGCATCACCCTACGAGCAGTACTTC.

This clone appeared a few times. The genes are TRBV2 and TRBJ2-7, with 11 bases aligning to TRBD2. CDR1 and CDR2 (germline): SNHLY, FYNNEI. V gave up 4 bases and J gave up 1 base; unmatched junction bases: 3. CDR3 size: 15 residues. CDR3 coding DNA: TGTGCCAGCAGTGGGCGACTAGCGGGGTCCTACGAGCAGTACTTC. Its translation: CASSGRLAGSYEQYF.

The J gene is TRBJ1-1, the V gene TRBV3-1 (or the pseudogene TRBV3-2); TRBD1 matches at 10 bases. V was clipped by 2 bases and J by 1 base; unmatched bases: 4. Germline lookup yields CDR1 LGHDT and CDR2 YNNKEL (reference sequence). This CDR3 spans 16 amino acids. CDR3 loop: CASSQLRTGGNTEAFF. The CDR3 DNA sequence: TGTGCCAGCAGCCAACTCCGGACAGGGGGGAACACTGAAGCTTTCTTT.

This clone showed up just a few times. The chain carries TRBV12-3 or TRBV12-4 and TRBJ2-2; D remains unclear. This CDR3 has 13 amino acids. The V end lost 2 bases, the J end lost 5 bases, and 6 bases lay between the germline ends. The DNA of the CDR3 is TGTGCCAGCAGTTTACGTCGGACCGGGGAGCTGTTTTTT. As protein: CASSLRRTGELFF.

This rearrangement joins TRBV18 to TRBJ2-2; D may be TRBD1 (5 bases). Germline CDR1 KGHSH, CDR2 LQKENI. V lost 11 bases and J 1 base, leaving 11 bases between the germline ends. The CDR3 length is 13 residues. Written as DNA, the CDR3 is TGTGCCTCACAGCAGGGGAACACCGGGGAGCTGTTTTTT. Translated, it gives CASQQGNTGELFF. The full variable domain, completed using reference TRBV18 and TRBJ2-2, is NAGVMQNPRHLVRRRGQEARLRCSPMKGHSHVYWYRQLPEEGLKFMVYLQKENIIDESGMPKERFSAEFPKEGPSILRIQQVVRGDSAAYFCASQQGNTGELFFGEGSRLTVL.

This clone showed up just once. V and J are TRBV18 and TRBJ2-1, with D perhaps matching TRBD2 (5 bases). Germline V lookup: CDR1 KGHSH, CDR2 LQKENI. CDR3 length: 18 amino acids. Trimming shortened V by 2 bases and J by 2 bases, and 19 bases separated the two germline ends. The chain's CDR3 is CASSPELPLGGAYNEQFF. The CDR3 bases are TGTGCCAGCTCACCAGAACTCCCGTTAGGAGGCGCCTACAATGAGCAGTTCTTC.

V is TRBV7-2 and J is TRBJ1-6, with 10 bases fitting TRBD1. Germline CDR1 SGHTA, CDR2 FQGNSA. The CDR3 runs 15 residues. Trimming removed 6 bases from V and 8 bases from J; junction bases left unmatched: 7. The CDR3 here is CASSLTGGADSPLHF. The CDR3 DNA sequence: TGTGCCAGCAGTTTGACAGGGGGCGCGGATTCACCCCTCCACTTT.

This chain joins TRBV19 and TRBJ2-5; 8 bases match TRBD1. J was trimmed by 2 bases and V by 6 bases; bases with no gene match: 5. CDR1 is LNHDA and CDR2 is SQIVND in the germline V gene (reference sequence). The CDR3 extends over 14 amino acids. The CDR3 loop is CASSPDRAQETQYF. The CDR3 region has the DNA TGTGCCAGTAGCCCGGACAGGGCGCAAGAGACCCAGTACTTC.

The chain recombines TRBV7-9 with TRBJ1-1, with no clear D. With 6 bases removed from V and 3 bases from J, the gap between germline ends came to 17 bases. Germline V CDR1 and CDR2: SEHNR, FQNEAQ (reference sequence). This CDR3 has 15 amino acids. The CDR3 spells CASSVPFGVDTEAFF. The CDR3 DNA sequence: TGTGCCAGCAGTGTACCTTTCGGGGTTGACACTGAAGCTTTCTTT.

This chain uses TRBV3-1 (or the pseudogene TRBV3-2) with TRBJ2-7, with 9 bases that match TRBD1. Germline loops: CDR1 LGHDT, CDR2 YNNKEL (reference sequence). CDR3 length: 16 amino acids. The V gene end was trimmed by 4 bases and the J gene end by 3 bases; junction bases not matched to a gene: 10. The CDR3, as DNA: TGTGCCAGCAGCCGATCTACGGGACAGGGACTCTACGAGCAGTACTTC. Its protein product is CASSRSTGQGLYEQYF.